This T cell receptor (beta chain) came from a study of graft-versus-host responses after intestinal transplantation. The repertoire was sequenced with immunoSEQ multiplex PCR; TCRdb's copy has only in-frame clones and lacks some. The sample records around 40,000 clones, over 80% being singletons. The sequenced sample was PBMCs, obtained less than 1,400 days after transplant. The TCR comes from a human patient who received an intestinal transplant, so some T cells may come from the graft donor.

CDR3 sequence reads: CASSQDLGTGANVLTF. CDR3 sequence (DNA): TGTGCCAGCAGCCAAGATCTGGGGACTGGGGCCAACGTCCTGACTTTC. V gene TRBV4-2 combines with J gene TRBJ2-6; D gene unclear. The CDR3 runs 16 residues. Per germline, CDR1 LGHNA and CDR2 YNFKEQ. V shed 0 bases and J shed 2 bases, with 8 bases lying between them.